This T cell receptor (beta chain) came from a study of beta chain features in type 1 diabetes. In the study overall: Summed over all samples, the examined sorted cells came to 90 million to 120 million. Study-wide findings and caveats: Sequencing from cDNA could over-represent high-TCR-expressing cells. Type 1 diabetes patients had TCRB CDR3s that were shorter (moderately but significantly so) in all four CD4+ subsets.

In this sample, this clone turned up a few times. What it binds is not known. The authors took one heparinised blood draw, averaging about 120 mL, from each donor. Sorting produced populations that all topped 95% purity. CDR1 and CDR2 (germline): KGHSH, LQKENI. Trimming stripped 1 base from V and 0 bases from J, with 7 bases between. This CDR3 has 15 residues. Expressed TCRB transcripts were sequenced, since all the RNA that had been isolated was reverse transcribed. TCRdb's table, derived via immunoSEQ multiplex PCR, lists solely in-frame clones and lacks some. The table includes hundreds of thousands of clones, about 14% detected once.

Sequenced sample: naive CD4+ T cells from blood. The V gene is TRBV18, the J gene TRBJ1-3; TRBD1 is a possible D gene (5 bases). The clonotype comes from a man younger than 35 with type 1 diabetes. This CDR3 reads CASSPQGSSGNTIYF. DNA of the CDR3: TGTGCCAGCTCACCACAGGGGAGCTCTGGAAACACCATATATTTT.